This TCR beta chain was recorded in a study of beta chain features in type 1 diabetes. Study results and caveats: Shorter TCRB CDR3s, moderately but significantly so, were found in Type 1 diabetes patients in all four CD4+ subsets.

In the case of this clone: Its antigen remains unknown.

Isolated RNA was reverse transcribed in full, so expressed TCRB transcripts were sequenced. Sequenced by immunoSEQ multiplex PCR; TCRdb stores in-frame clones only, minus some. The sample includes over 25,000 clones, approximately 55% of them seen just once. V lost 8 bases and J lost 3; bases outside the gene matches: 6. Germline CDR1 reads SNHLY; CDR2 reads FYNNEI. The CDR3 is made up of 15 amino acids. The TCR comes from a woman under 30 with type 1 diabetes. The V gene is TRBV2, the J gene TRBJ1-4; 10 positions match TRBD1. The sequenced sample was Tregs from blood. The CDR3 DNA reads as TGTGCCAGCGACGGGGGGACAGGGGCTAATGAAAAACTGTTTTTT. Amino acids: CASDGGTGANEKLFF.